This TCR beta chain derives from a study of T cell responses to AZD1222 COVID-19 vaccine. Whole-study context: It was second doses at about 4 or about 12 weeks that were pooled. Findings and caveats of the study: Spike-spanning, vaccine-associated CD4 TCRs were dominant at 160-218 and 743-854. Repertoires were collected only later (after the peak T cell response had occurred).

Germline CDR1 WSHSY, CDR2 SAAADI. Losses at the gene ends were 7 bases for V and 2 bases for J; bases not matched to a gene: 8. There are 15 residues in the CDR3. Using immunoSEQ multiplex PCR, the repertoire was profiled, and TCRdb retains in-frame clones only, with some absent. Here the sample spans some 160,000 clones, 85% to 95% being singletons. Details on this clone: The antigen is not known.

The rearrangement joins TRBV10-2 to TRBJ2-1; TRBD1 matches at 7 bases. Sequenced here: peripheral blood, sampled on day 0 of AZD1222 vaccination. The receptor was derived from an adult in good health. CDR3 in amino acids: CASTKGQKTYNEQFF. CDR3 nucleotides: TGCGCCAGCACTAAGGGACAGAAAACCTACAATGAGCAGTTCTTC.